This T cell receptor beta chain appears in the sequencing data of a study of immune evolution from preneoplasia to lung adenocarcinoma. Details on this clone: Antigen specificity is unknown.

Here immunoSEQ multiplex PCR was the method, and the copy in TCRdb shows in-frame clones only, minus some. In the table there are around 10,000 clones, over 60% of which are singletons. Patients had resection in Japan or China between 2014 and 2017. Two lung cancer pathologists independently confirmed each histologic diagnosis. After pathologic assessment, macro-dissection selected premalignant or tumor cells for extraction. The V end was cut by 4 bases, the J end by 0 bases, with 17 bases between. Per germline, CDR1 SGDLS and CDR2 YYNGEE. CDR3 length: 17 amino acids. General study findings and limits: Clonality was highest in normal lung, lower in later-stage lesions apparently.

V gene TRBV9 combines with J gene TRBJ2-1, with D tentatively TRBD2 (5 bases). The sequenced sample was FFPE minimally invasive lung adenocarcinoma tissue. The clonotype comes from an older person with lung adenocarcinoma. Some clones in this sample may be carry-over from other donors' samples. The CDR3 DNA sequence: TGTGCCAGCAGCTCCCGCCGGGGATATTCCTCCTACAATGAGCAGTTCTTC. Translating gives CASSSRRGYSSYNEQFF. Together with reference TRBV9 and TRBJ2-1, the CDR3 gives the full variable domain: DSGVTQTPKHLITATGQRVTLRCSPRSGDLSVYWYQQSLDQGLQFLIQYYNGEERAKGNILERFSAQQFPDLHSELNLSSLELGDSALYFCASSSRRGYSSYNEQFFGPGTRLTVL.